This paragraph reports one T cell receptor (beta chain). These data are taken from a study of blood T cell repertoires in COVID-19. Across the whole study: Sources were T cells, B-cell-depleted T cells, or PBMCs; the material itself was cDNA or gDNA.

Methods used by the authors: Reference gene primer amplification gave nucleated cell count estimates. TCRdb keeps only in-frame clones here, not all; method: immunoSEQ multiplex PCR. V and J calls and clone size come straight from that table; D and trimming were deduced from the DNA. The sample includes some 110,000 clones, roughly nine tenths of them seen just once. V was clipped by 6 bases and J by 3 bases, with 11 bases between them. Germline lookup yields CDR1 MDHEN and CDR2 SYDVKM. This CDR3 is 13 amino acids long. The sequenced material came from peripheral blood. V usage is TRBV28 and J usage is TRBJ1-1; a possible D gene is TRBD1 (5 bases). The TCR originated in a human donor in a cohort sampled during active COVID-19. CDR3 DNA: TGTGCCAGCAGCATTGCAGGGTACACTGAAGCTTTCTTT. It translates to CASSIAGYTEAFF.